A selection of T cell receptor beta chains follows, all from one sample in a study of beta chain features in type 1 diabetes. Sequencing used immunoSEQ multiplex PCR; TCRdb keeps in-frame clones, though not all of them. The sample lists fewer than 650,000 clones; about a sixth were seen once. Sequenced input: naive CD4+ T cells from blood. These receptors were collected from a man aged 18 to 30 in good health. Both conserved end residues are part of each CDR3. The D gene is left open where the match is weak. Clone size appears in some rows only: once, few, many, or a class for an expanded clone.

CDR3: CASSLWGQNNQPQHF; DNA: TGTGCCAGCAGCTTATGGGGCCAGAACAATCAGCCCCAGCATTTT; size: few; D: .; V: TRBV7-2; J: TRBJ1-5
CDR3: CASSLGRGARQPQHF; DNA: TGTGCCAGCAGCTTAGGTAGGGGGGCACGGCAGCCCCAGCATTTT; size: .; D: .; V: TRBV7-2; J: TRBJ1-5
CDR3: CSVVFGTLIGTEAFF; DNA: TGCAGCGTTGTCTTTGGGACCCTGATTGGCACTGAAGCTTTCTTT; size: .; D: .; V: TRBV29-1; J: TRBJ1-1
CDR3: CASSGGTYEQYF; DNA: TGTGCCAGTAGCGGAGGGACCTACGAGCAGTACTTC; size: few; D: .; V: TRBV25-1; J: TRBJ2-7
CDR3: CASSAPGTGPYGYTF; DNA: TGTGCCAGCAGCGCCCCCGGGACAGGACCCTATGGCTACACCTTC; size: few; D: TRBD1; V: TRBV9; J: TRBJ1-2
CDR3: CACSRDRGYYEQYF; DNA: TGTGCCTGCTCCCGGGACAGGGGATACTACGAGCAGTACTTC; size: .; D: TRBD1; V: TRBV30; J: TRBJ2-7
CDR3: CASSPAVGATEAFF; DNA: TGTGCCAGCAGCCCCGCAGTCGGGGCCACTGAAGCTTTCTTT; size: .; D: .; V: TRBV7-3; J: TRBJ1-1
CDR3: CASSPLLHSTGELFF; DNA: TGTGCCAGCAGCCCCCTGTTGCACTCCACCGGGGAGCTGTTTTTT; size: .; D: .; V: TRBV9; J: TRBJ2-2
CDR3: CASSSTGTGGFAEAFF; DNA: TGTGCCAGCAGCTCAACCGGGACAGGGGGGTTTGCTGAAGCTTTCTTT; size: few; D: TRBD1; V: TRBV7-9; J: TRBJ1-1
CDR3: CASSLLQGASYEQYF; DNA: TGTGCCAGCAGCTTATTACAGGGGGCGAGTTACGAGCAGTACTTC; size: .; D: TRBD1; V: TRBV11-2; J: TRBJ2-7
CDR3: CATSQTGGSSKETQYF; DNA: TGTGCCACCAGTCAAACAGGAGGATCTTCCAAAGAGACCCAGTACTTC; size: few; D: .; V: TRBV15; J: TRBJ2-5
CDR3: CASSRGQGNHEQYF; DNA: TGCGCCAGCAGCAGAGGACAGGGTAACCACGAGCAGTACTTC; size: few; D: TRBD1; V: TRBV5-1; J: TRBJ2-7
CDR3: CASSLGPQVQHF; DNA: TGTGCCAGCAGTTTAGGTCCTCAGGTCCAGCATTTT; size: few; D: .; V: TRBV28; J: TRBJ1-5
CDR3: CASSYSGRDTQYF; DNA: TGTGCCAGCAGTTACTCTGGGCGGGATACGCAGTATTTT; size: few; D: .; V: TRBV6-5; J: TRBJ2-3
CDR3: CAWSLNRVIENQPQHF; DNA: TGTGCCTGGAGCCTAAATAGGGTAATTGAAAATCAGCCCCAGCATTTT; size: .; D: .; V: TRBV30; J: TRBJ1-5
CDR3: CASSLKLAGANNIQYF; DNA: TGTGCCAGCAGCTTAAAACTAGCGGGGGCGAACAACATTCAGTACTTC; size: few; D: TRBD2; V: TRBV7-9; J: TRBJ2-4
CDR3: CASSGGTGGGRWNQPQHF; DNA: TGTGCCAGCAGTGGAGGGACAGGGGGTGGGAGATGGAATCAGCCCCAGCATTTT; size: .; D: TRBD1; V: TRBV6-1; J: TRBJ1-5
CDR3: CASSPKEREKLFF; DNA: TGTGCCAGCTCACCAAAGGAGCGGGAAAAACTGTTTTTT; size: .; D: .; V: TRBV18; J: TRBJ1-4
CDR3: CASSQPVVSGFTDTQYF; DNA: TGTGCCAGCAGCCAACCCGTTGTTAGCGGGTTCACAGATACGCAGTATTTT; size: .; D: TRBD2; V: TRBV7-9; J: TRBJ2-3
CDR3: CASSTPGGRLEKLFF; DNA: TGTGCCAGCAGCACCCCTGGGGGGAGACTTGAAAAACTGTTTTTT; size: .; D: .; V: TRBV7-9; J: TRBJ1-4
CDR3: CASLGGRNQPQHF; DNA: TGTGCCAGCTTAGGGGGACGCAATCAGCCCCAGCATTTT; size: .; D: .; V: TRBV2; J: TRBJ1-5
CDR3: CASSQDRGTSGYYEQYF; DNA: TGCGCCAGCAGCCAAGATAGAGGGACTAGCGGTTACTACGAGCAGTACTTC; size: few; D: TRBD2; V: TRBV4-3; J: TRBJ2-7
CDR3: CASSVVRNEQYF; DNA: TGTGCCAGCAGTGTGGTCAGGAACGAGCAGTACTTC; size: .; D: .; V: TRBV2; J: TRBJ2-7
CDR3: CASSLRQGTVMDTQYF; DNA: TGTGCCAGCAGCCTCCGCCAAGGGACGGTCATGGATACGCAGTATTTT; size: few; D: .; V: TRBV7-2; J: TRBJ2-3
CDR3: CASSSGGRSTDTQYF; DNA: TGCGCCAGCAGCTCTGGGGGCCGAAGCACAGATACGCAGTATTTT; size: .; D: .; V: TRBV5-1; J: TRBJ2-3
CDR3: CSVEVGYGYTF; DNA: TGCAGCGTTGAAGTAGGCTATGGCTACACCTTC; size: few; D: .; V: TRBV29-1; J: TRBJ1-2
CDR3: CASSLVNRGETQYF; DNA: TGTGCCAGCAGCTTAGTCAACAGGGGAGAGACCCAGTACTTC; size: few; D: TRBD1; V: TRBV7-7; J: TRBJ2-5
CDR3: CASSFRGIQGGELFF; DNA: TGTGCCAGCAGTTTCCGGGGAATACAGGGCGGGGAGCTGTTTTTT; size: .; D: .; V: TRBV27; J: TRBJ2-2
CDR3: CASSRTAGVVSDTQYF; DNA: TGTGCCAGCAGCCGGACAGCGGGAGTGGTTTCAGATACGCAGTATTTT; size: .; D: TRBD2; V: TRBV7-2; J: TRBJ2-3